This TCR beta chain was identified in a study of cytomegalovirus exposure and HLA in healthy donors. Across the whole study: A prior study identified approximately 110 million unique TCR beta sequences from 200 million or so T cells.

Study-level findings and limits: Sequencing likely generated an artifact that appeared as a cluster of highly shared sequence variants. In an earlier analysis, most TCR beta V segments were productive about 87% or about 30% of the time.

Worth noting for this clone: Antigen specificity is unknown.

CDR1 is SGDLS, CDR2 YYNGEE, per germline. The germline V and J ends were trimmed by 3 bases and 1 base, with 12 bases remaining between them. The CDR3 has 15 amino acids. PCR amplification relied on 60 Vbeta primers (plus 13 Jbeta primers). The authors' processing: Per a later analysis, the number of unique TCR beta chains was some 75 million, of which about 10 million were shared. Clones were read by immunoSEQ multiplex PCR, and TCRdb kept only the in-frame ones, dropping some. Clone size and the V and J calls come from that table; the DNA yielded D and trimming. The sample includes some 110,000 clones, over 70% of them seen just once.

The source of this sequence is a woman between 18 and 29 years old in good health and CMV-seronegative. Sample: PBMCs. The chain employs TRBV9 and TRBJ2-3; D is unclear. The CDR3 protein is CASSAHVPGTDTQYF. The DNA of the CDR3 is TGTGCCAGCAGCGCCCACGTACCAGGCACAGATACGCAGTATTTT. The variable domain in full, completed from reference TRBV9 and TRBJ2-3, reads DSGVTQTPKHLITATGQRVTLRCSPRSGDLSVYWYQQSLDQGLQFLIQYYNGEERAKGNILERFSAQQFPDLHSELNLSSLELGDSALYFCASSAHVPGTDTQYFGPGTRLTVL.